This T cell receptor (beta chain) was retrieved from a study of alternative splicing in chronic myeloid leukemia remission (dated by TCRdb to about 2020). About the full investigation: Remission specimens from the trials were collected at major or complete molecular response, at 12 or 24 months of TKI therapy. Total RNA was extracted with Trizol from peripheral blood mononuclear cells of diagnosis, remission and control samples. For the trials, the diagnostic specimens consisted of total leukocytes from peripheral blood that had been collected in EDTA. The female/male split was 11/5 for diagnosis samples, 8/3 for remission samples and 2/4 for controls. RNA sequencing was used to profile peripheral blood obtained from chronic-phase CML patients at diagnosis and at remission, and the resulting profiles were compared with those of healthy donors. Nine CML samples, seven diagnostic and two matched remission, came from the French Persistem study. Median ages of around 55 years at diagnosis, roughly 58 at remission and around 38 for healthy controls were recorded. The RESIST (imatinib), ENESTxtnd (nilotinib) and PINNACLE (nilotinib plus pegylated interferon) trials supplied fewer than 10 diagnostic specimens along with matched remission specimens.

As concerns this clonotype: No antigen is known for it.

Receptor amplification or capture employed bulk RNA-seq. The TruSeq Stranded RNA sample prep kit was used to generate libraries of poly-A-enriched mRNA from an input of around 1 ug total RNA. Each sample was sequenced in triplicate using paired-end sequencing on a HiSeq 2500. A read length of 125 nucleotides per mate was used for RNA-seq. The source study handled its data this way. After trimming, reads were aligned to hg38 using STAR v2.7, and quality control was handled by FASTQC, RSeQC and multiqc. Salmon 0.14.1 was used to quantify gene expression levels as transcripts per million (TPM). Principal component analysis suggested that transcriptomic profiles were not driven by trial, library batch, sequencing batch, treatment regimen or sex. TCRdb reprocessed the reads, reporting each CDR3 protein sequence once and no DNA. The V and J calls follow TCRdb's processing rather than the paper's. The table for this sample lists 140 to 150 distinct CDR3 sequences; under 99% of them were counted only once. The top ten hold over 8.5% of the sample.

CDR1 and CDR2 were assigned from the germline V gene as SNHLY and FYNNEI. From the cysteine up to the phenylalanine, the CDR3 has a length of 16 residues. DNA is not on record. Reading the label with the study, this specimen's time point is: major or complete molecular response after front-line TKI therapy. More than 15 CML patients made up the patient cohort, and matched post-remission samples were obtained for some of these patients. The research as a whole found: Blood cell composition differed strongly by timepoint, shifting from myeloid progenitor enrichment at diagnosis to mature lymphoid enrichment at remission. Blood cell composition at remission was reconfigured to resemble lymphoid cell-enriched normal controls.

This clonotype was sampled from an adult with chronic myeloid leukemia. The material sequenced was PBMCs or total blood leukocytes (not recorded which), taken during remission. The chain was built from TRBV2 and TRBJ1-6. The CDR3 sequence is CASRADRSSYNSPLHF.